Included here is one T cell receptor (beta chain) sequence, with context. The antigen is unknown. This sample is part of a study of beta chain features in type 1 diabetes. Study-level findings and limits: Across all four CD4+ subsets, people with type 1 diabetes showed modestly shorter TCRB CDR3s.

Expressed TCRB transcripts were sequenced, since all the RNA that had been isolated was reverse transcribed. TCRdb's table, derived via immunoSEQ multiplex PCR, lists solely in-frame clones and lacks some. The table lists 30,000 to 45,000 clones, around 64% of them singletons. The CDR3 length is 16 residues. From germline, CDR1 is MDHEN and CDR2 SYDVKM. J gave up 2 bases and V 4 bases, and 11 bases lay outside the gene matches. The sample consisted of Tregs from blood. This receptor was obtained from a woman aged 25 to 45 in good health. The J gene is TRBJ2-7, the V gene TRBV28, with 7 bases lining up with TRBD1. The CDR3 nucleotides read TGTGCCAGCAGTTACAGATCCGGGACAGTCCCCTACGAGCAGTACTTC. Protein product: CASSYRSGTVPYEQYF.